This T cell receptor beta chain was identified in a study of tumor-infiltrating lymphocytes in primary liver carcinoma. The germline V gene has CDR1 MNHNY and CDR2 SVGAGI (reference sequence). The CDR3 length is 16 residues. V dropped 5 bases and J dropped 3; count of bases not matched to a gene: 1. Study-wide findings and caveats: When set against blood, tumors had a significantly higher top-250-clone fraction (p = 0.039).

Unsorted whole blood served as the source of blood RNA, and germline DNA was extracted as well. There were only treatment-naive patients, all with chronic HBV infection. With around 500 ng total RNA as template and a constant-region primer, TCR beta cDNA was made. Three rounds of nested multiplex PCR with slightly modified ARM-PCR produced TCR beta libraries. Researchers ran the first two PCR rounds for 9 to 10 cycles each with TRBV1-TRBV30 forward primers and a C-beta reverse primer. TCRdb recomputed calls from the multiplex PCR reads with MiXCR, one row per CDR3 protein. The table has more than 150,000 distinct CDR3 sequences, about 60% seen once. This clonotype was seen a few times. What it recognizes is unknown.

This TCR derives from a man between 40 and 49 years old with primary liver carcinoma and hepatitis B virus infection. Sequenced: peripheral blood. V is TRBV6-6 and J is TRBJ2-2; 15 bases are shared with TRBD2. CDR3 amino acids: CASSGTSGRYTGELFF. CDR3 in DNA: TGTGCCAGCAGTGGGACTAGCGGGAGGTACACCGGGGAGCTGTTTTTT.